Given below is one T cell receptor (beta chain) in context. What antigen it recognizes has not been identified. No per-base quality is available; no much larger clone lies one base away. Each collaborating institution followed its own protocols to collect whole blood in K2EDTA tubes. For TCRbeta analysis, collaborators shipped samples as frozen whole blood, isolated PBMCs, or DNA extracted from either of those sample types. TCRbeta CDR3 regions were amplified from genomic DNA by means of the immunoSEQ Assay, a bias-controlled multiplex PCR. Under the source paper's analysis protocol: Nucleated cell counts per sample were estimated from amplification of reference gene primers within the assay. Sequence reads were collapsed and filtered to measure the absolute abundance of every unique TCRbeta CDR3 rearrangement. Productive Simpson clonality was computed per sample as the square root of Simpson's diversity index over productive rearrangements. TCRdb took over this immuneACCESS table, retaining in-frame rearrangements with V and J assigned. Such tables are incomplete; in checked studies, under half of the missing clones stem from an unresolved V gene, and the remainder is unexplained. D and trimming come from the DNA, and the V and J calls and clone size come from that table. The sample table lists tens of thousands of clones, about 88% of them with a count of one. Of the sample, 1.3% falls within the top ten clones.

From a lookup of the germline V gene, CDR1 and CDR2 are MNHEY and SVGAGI. The CDR3 runs 15 amino acids, cysteine and phenylalanine included. The entry retains the CDR3 DNA only, 45 bases that are in frame from base 1. V has 0 bases trimmed and J has 6 bases trimmed; junction bases matching no gene number 3. These data come from a study of blood T cell repertoires in COVID-19 (dated by TCRdb to the early 2020s). Broadly, across the study: Collaborator samples came from the United States, Italy and Spain and covered acute and convalescent phases of COVID-19. The material from the prospective study consisted of cDNA or gDNA derived from T cells, B-cell-depleted T cells, or PBMCs. The dataset comprised deeply sampled blood TCRbeta repertoires from subjects exposed to, actively infected with, or recovered from COVID-19. The repertoires were made available in a free public database intended to serve as a resource for research on the immune response to SARS-CoV-2. The samples were drawn from the first 160 participants of the ongoing ImmuneRACE study and from over a thousand subjects provided by 6 global collaborators. The sample metadata nearly always contained a de-identified subject ID, COVID-19 status, age in years and sex. Where available, HLA class I and class II types were taken from metadata supplied by the sample provider and were not determined by assay-based typing.

The full study reports these points: The amount of clinical and demographic metadata varied by source and participant and was provided uncurated.

Sequences were obtained from peripheral blood. This TCR derives from a man aged 60 to 69 with acute or convalescent COVID-19. The rearrangement combines TRBV6-5 with TRBJ1-4; TRBD1 lines up with 8 middle nucleotides. The bases read TGTGCCAGCAGTTACTCGAGGACAGGGTATGAAAAACTGTTTTTT. Protein translation: CASSYSRTGYEKLFF.